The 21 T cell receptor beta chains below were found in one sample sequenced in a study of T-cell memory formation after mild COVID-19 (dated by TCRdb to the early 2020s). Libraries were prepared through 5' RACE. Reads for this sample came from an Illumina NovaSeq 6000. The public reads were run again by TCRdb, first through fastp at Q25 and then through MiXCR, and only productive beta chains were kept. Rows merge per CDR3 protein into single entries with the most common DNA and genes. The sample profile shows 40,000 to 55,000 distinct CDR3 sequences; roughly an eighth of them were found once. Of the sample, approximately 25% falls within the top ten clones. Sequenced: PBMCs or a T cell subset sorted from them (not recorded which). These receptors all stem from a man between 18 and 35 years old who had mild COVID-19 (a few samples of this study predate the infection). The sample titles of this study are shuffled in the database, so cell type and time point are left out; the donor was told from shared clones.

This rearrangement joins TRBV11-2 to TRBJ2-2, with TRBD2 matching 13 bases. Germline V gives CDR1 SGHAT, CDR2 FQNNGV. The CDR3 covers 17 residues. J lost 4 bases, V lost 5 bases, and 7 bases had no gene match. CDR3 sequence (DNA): TGTGCCAGCAGCCGAGGACTAGCGGGGGCCCCCACCGGGGAGCTGTTTTTT. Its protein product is CASSRGLAGAPTGELFF.

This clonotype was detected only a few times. This CDR3 is CASSQPLGALGLEETQYF. CDR3 in DNA: TGTGCCAGCAGCCAACCCTTAGGGGCGCTGGGACTCGAAGAGACCCAGTACTTC. This chain links TRBV4-2 with TRBJ2-5; a possible D gene is TRBD2 (6 bases). The ends were cut back, 2 bases at V and 3 bases at J, with 22 bases in the middle. CDR3 size: 18 residues. The germline V gene has CDR1 LGHNA and CDR2 YNFKEQ.

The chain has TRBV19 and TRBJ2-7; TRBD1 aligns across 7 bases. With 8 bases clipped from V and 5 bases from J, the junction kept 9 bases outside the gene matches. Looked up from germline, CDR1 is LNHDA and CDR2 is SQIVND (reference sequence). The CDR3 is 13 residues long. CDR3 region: CASSLQGIHEQYV. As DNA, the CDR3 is TGTGCCAGTTCCTTACAGGGGATCCACGAGCAGTACGTC.

CDR3 sequence: CASSLGGHPYEQYV. The CDR3, as DNA: TGTGCCAGCAGCTTAGGGGGACACCCCTACGAGCAGTACGTC. The rearrangement joins TRBV7-8 to TRBJ2-7; D perhaps matches TRBD1 (6 bases). CDR3 length: 14 residues. Germline V gene sequence: CDR1 SGHVS, CDR2 FQNEAQ. Trimming left V 1 base short and J 2 bases short, with 9 bases between.

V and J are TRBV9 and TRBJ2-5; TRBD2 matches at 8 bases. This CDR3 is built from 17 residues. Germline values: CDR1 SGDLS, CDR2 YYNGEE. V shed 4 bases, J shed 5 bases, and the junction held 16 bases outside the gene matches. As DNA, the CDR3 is TGTGCCAGCAGCCCCCGCTCCTCCAGCGGGGGCGCCGAGACCCAGTACTTC. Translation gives CASSPRSSSGGAETQYF.

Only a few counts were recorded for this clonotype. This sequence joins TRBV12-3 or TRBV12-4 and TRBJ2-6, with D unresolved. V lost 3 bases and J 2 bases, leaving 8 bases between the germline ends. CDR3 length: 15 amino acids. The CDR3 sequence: CASSFSEAGANVLTF. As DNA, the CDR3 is TGTGCCAGCAGTTTTTCTGAGGCTGGGGCCAACGTCCTGACTTTC.

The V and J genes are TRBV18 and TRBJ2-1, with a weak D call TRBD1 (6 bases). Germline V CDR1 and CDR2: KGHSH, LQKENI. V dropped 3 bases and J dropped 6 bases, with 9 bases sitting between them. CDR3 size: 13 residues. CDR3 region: CASSPGQSNEQFF. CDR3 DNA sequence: TGTGCCAGCTCACCCGGACAGTCCAATGAGCAGTTCTTC.

The CDR3 DNA reads as TGTGCCAGCACCCTACGGCGGACTAGCGTTCCAGATACGCAGTATTTT. This translates into CASTLRRTSVPDTQYF. The chain employs TRBV6-2 or TRBV6-3 and TRBJ2-3, with TRBD2 identical over 9 bases. Germline V gives CDR1 MNHEY, CDR2 SVGEGT. The CDR3 runs to 16 residues. Unmatched junction bases numbered 12, after V lost 7 bases and J lost 4 bases.

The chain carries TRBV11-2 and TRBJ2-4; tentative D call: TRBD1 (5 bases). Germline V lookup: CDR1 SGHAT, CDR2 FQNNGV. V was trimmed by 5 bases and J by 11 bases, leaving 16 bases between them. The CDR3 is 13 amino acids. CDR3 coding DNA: TGTGCCAGCAGCCCACAAAACTCAGGGTTTCAGTACTTC. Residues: CASSPQNSGFQYF.

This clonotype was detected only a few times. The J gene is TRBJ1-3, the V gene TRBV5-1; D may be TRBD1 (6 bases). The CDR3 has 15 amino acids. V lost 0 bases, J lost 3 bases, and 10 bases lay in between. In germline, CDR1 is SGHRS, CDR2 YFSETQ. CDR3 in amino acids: CASSLGGGHGNTIYF. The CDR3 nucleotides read TGCGCCAGCAGCTTGGGAGGGGGTCATGGAAACACCATATATTTT.

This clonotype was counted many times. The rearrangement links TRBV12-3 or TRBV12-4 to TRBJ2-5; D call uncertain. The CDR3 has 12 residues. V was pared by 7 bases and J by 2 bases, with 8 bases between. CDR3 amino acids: CASKREQETQYF. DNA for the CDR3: TGTGCCAGCAAAAGGGAACAAGAGACCCAGTACTTC.

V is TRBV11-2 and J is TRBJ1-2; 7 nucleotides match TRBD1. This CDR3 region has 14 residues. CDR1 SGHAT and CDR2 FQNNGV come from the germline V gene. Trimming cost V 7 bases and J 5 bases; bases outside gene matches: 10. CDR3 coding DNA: TGTGCCAGCACGAGACCGGGACAGAAGTATGGCTACACCTTC. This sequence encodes CASTRPGQKYGYTF.

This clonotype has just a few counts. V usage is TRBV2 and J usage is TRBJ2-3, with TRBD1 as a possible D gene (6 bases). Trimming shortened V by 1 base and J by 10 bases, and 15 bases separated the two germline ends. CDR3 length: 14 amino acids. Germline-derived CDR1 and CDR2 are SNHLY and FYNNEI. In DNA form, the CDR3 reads TGTGCCAGCAGTGAAGGTCGGGTGGGGGCCCCGCAGTATTTT. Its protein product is CASSEGRVGAPQYF.

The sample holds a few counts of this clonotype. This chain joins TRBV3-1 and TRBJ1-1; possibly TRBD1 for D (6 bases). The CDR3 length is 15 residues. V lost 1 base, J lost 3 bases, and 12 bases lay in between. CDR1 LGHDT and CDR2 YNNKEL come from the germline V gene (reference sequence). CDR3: CASSQGGGLDTEAFF. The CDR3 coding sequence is TGTGCCAGCAGCCAAGGCGGGGGGCTGGACACTGAAGCTTTCTTT.

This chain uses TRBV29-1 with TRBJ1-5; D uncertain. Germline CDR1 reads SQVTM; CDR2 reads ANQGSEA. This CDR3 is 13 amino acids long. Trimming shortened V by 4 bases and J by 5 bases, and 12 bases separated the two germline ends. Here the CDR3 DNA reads TGCAGCGTTGGATTTAAAACGGATCAGCCCCAGCATTTT. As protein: CSVGFKTDQPQHF.

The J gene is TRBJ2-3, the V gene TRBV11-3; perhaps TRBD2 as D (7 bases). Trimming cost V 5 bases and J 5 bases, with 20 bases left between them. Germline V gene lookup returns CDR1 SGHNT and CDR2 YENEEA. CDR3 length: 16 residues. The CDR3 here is CASSLGGAGLRDTQYF. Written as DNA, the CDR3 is TGTGCCAGCAGCCTGGGGGGGGCAGGACTTAGAGATACGCAGTATTTT.

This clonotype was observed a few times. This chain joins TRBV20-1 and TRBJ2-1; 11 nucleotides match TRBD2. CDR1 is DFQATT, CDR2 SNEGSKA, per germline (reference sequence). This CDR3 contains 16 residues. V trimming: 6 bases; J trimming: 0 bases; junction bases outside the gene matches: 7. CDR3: CSADPGLAASYNEQFF. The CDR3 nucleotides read TGCAGTGCGGACCCGGGACTAGCGGCCTCCTACAATGAGCAGTTCTTC.

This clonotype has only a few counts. The CDR3 nucleotides are TGCGCCAGCAGCCCAAGGGGGTTATACAATGAGCAGTTCTTC. Its translation is CASSPRGLYNEQFF. The chain uses TRBV5-1 and TRBJ2-1; the D gene is possibly TRBD1 (6 bases). Per germline, CDR1 SGHRS and CDR2 YFSETQ. V lost 4 bases, J lost 4 bases, and 12 bases lay in between. The CDR3 loop spans 14 amino acids.

The CDR3 is CASSYRGTGRDQETQYF. For the CDR3, the DNA is TGTGCCAGCAGTTATCGGGGCACGGGGCGGGACCAAGAGACCCAGTACTTC. The rearrangement joins TRBV6-2 or TRBV6-3 to TRBJ2-5; possibly TRBD1 or TRBD2 for D (5 bases each). Germline assignment: CDR1 MNHEY and CDR2 SVGEGT. CDR3 length: 17 amino acids. V dropped 3 bases and J dropped 0 bases, with 17 bases sitting between them.

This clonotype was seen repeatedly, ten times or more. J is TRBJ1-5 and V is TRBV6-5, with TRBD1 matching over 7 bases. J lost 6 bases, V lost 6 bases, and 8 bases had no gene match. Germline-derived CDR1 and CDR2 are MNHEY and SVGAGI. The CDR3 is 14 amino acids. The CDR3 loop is CASRADRDGQPQHF. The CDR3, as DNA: TGTGCCAGCAGAGCCGACAGGGACGGTCAGCCCCAGCATTTT.

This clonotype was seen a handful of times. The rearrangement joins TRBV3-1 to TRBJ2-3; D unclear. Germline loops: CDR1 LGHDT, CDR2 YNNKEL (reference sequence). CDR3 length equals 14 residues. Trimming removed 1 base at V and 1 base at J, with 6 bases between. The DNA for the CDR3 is TGTGCCAGCAGCCAAGTATCAGGCACAGATACGCAGTATTTT. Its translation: CASSQVSGTDTQYF.